Shown below are 7 T cell receptor beta chains from a single sample sequenced in a study of cytomegalovirus exposure and HLA in healthy donors. A multiplex PCR was run with 60 Vbeta primers and 13 Jbeta primers. Generated by immunoSEQ multiplex PCR, the TCRdb table keeps only in-frame clones and is missing some. The sample lists under 150,000 clones, around 82% occurring once. The sample comprised PBMCs. These receptors were taken from a man aged 45-65 years in good health and CMV-seronegative.

Only a few counts were recorded for this clone. The rearrangement links TRBV9 to TRBJ2-3; 7 nucleotides match TRBD1. This CDR3 comprises 16 residues. CDR1 and CDR2 from the germline V gene are SGDLS and YYNGEE. V was pared by 4 bases and J by 1 base, with 9 bases of the junction left unmatched. The CDR3 bases are TGTGCCAGCAGCAAATCACCGGGACAGCGCACAGATACGCAGTATTTT. It translates to CASSKSPGQRTDTQYF.

The rearrangement joins TRBV5-4 to TRBJ2-7, with TRBD1 identical over 10 bases. The V gene end was trimmed by 4 bases and the J gene end by 1 base; junction bases not matched to a gene: 2. CDR3 length: 14 residues. Germline-derived CDR1 and CDR2 are SGHNT and YYREEE (reference sequence). CDR3 region: CASSPDRGSYEQYF. DNA for the CDR3: TGTGCCAGCAGCCCGGACAGGGGGTCCTACGAGCAGTACTTC.

V is TRBV6-1 and J is TRBJ2-1; D might be TRBD1 (6 bases). This CDR3 is 11 amino acids long. Deletions cut 7 bases from V and 15 bases from J, with 16 bases between. In germline, CDR1 is MNHNS, CDR2 SASEGT. CDR3 coding DNA: TGTGCCAGCAAGGACAGCCTTAAGTTGTTCTTC. Its protein is CASKDSLKLFF.

The chain is built from TRBV20-1 and TRBJ1-2, with 10 bases aligning to TRBD1. The CDR3 covers 11 residues. The V gene's germline CDR1 is DFQATT and CDR2 SNEGSKA (reference sequence). The ends lost 6 bases at V and 13 bases at J; junction bases unmatched: 8. CDR3 DNA: TGCAGTGCCGAATTGGGACAGGGGCTCACCTTC. Translation: CSAELGQGLTF.

The CDR3 DNA is TGTGCCAGCAGTCCATCCCAGGGATTAGATACGCAGTATTTT. It encodes CASSPSQGLDTQYF. The genes are TRBV27 and TRBJ2-3; D is perhaps TRBD1 (5 bases). CDR1 is MNHEY and CDR2 is SMNVEV in the germline V gene (reference sequence). V shed 5 bases and J shed 5 bases, with 14 bases lying between them. The CDR3 covers 14 residues.

V is TRBV27 and J is TRBJ1-2; 12 positions agree with TRBD1. Germline V CDR1 and CDR2: MNHEY, SMNVEV (reference sequence). V lost 0 bases and J lost 6; bases outside the gene matches: 5. The CDR3 runs 16 residues. CDR3 protein: CASSLSWDRGPDGYTF. The CDR3 region has the DNA TGTGCCAGCAGTTTATCTTGGGACAGGGGGCCGGATGGCTACACCTTC.

This clone appeared a few times. The rearrangement links TRBV2 to TRBJ1-1; D call uncertain. With 3 bases removed from V and 6 bases from J, the gap between germline ends came to 23 bases. Germline loops: CDR1 SNHLY, CDR2 FYNNEI. This CDR3 has 17 residues. CDR3: CASSEPIGIQAFSEAFF. The CDR3 bases are TGTGCCAGCAGTGAGCCTATCGGGATTCAGGCGTTCTCTGAAGCTTTCTTT. The full variable domain, with the rest looked up from reference TRBV2 and TRBJ1-1, is EPEVTQTPSHQVTQMGQEVILRCVPISNHLYFYWYRQILGQKVEFLVSFYNNEISEKSEIFDDQFSVERPDGSNFTLKIRSTKLEDSAMYFCASSEPIGIQAFSEAFFGQGTRLTVV.